This record concerns one T cell receptor beta chain sequence. Its matching antigen is unknown. These data belong to a study of post-analysis software for immune sequencing data. At the level of the study: Patients had relapsing-remitting, secondary progressive or progressive-relapsing multiple sclerosis; some lacked subtype. The study, taken as a whole, reports: F measure grouped same-batch samples tightly together. TRBV segments more frequent in patients than in controls numbered a few and included TRBV5-6, TRBV5-1 and TRBV20-1. Multiple sclerosis was associated with a significant reduction in normalized Chao1 diversity relative to controls.

Germline-derived CDR1 and CDR2 are SGHRS and YFSETQ. The V gene end was trimmed by 1 base and the J gene end by 0 bases; junction bases not matched to a gene: 5. This CDR3 contains 17 residues. Prepared libraries of TCR beta cDNA carried unique molecular identifiers. Input amounts of roughly 0.85 to 10 million T cells were used. These gave 500,000 or so cDNA molecules, so each molecule approximated one T cell. TCRdb reprocessed the PCR reads with MiXCR, giving one entry per CDR3 protein. The top ten clones hold roughly 13% of a sample with a few hundred thousand distinct CDR3 sequences, roughly 36% of them seen once.

The sequencing input was blood. This clonotype originated in a girl aged 10-17 years with multiple sclerosis. V gene TRBV5-1 combines with J gene TRBJ2-2; 8 bases agree with TRBD1. As DNA, the CDR3 is TGCGCCAGCAGCTTGACTACACAGGGGGCGAACACCGGGGAGCTGTTTTTT. It is translated as CASSLTTQGANTGELFF.